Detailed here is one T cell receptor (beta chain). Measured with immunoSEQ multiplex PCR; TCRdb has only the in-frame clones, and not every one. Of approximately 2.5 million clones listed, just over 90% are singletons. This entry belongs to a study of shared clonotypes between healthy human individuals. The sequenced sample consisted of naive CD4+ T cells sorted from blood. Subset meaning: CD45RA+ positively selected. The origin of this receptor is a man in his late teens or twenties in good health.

CDR3 region: CASRPGGQMNTGELFF. CDR3 nucleotides: TGTGCCAGTAGGCCTGGGGGGCAGATGAACACCGGGGAGCTGTTTTTT. The V call is TRBV19, the J call TRBJ2-2; possibly TRBD1 or TRBD2 for D (6 bases each). Trimming removed 6 bases at V and 1 base at J, with 15 bases between. Germline values: CDR1 LNHDA, CDR2 SQIVND (reference sequence). The CDR3 contains 16 residues.